This T cell receptor beta chain was sequenced in a study of T cells in localized non-small cell lung cancer. Of note for this clone: Antigen specificity is unknown. Its ends do not fully match the called genes, so a read error is possible.

Whole-study results and caveats: Within adjacent lung there appeared a median around 57 of the top 100 tumor clones. Clonality peaked in uninvolved adjacent lung rather than tumor.

Germline CDR1 is MNHEY and CDR2 is SVGAGI. This CDR3 region has 14 residues. The repertoire was sequenced with immunoSEQ multiplex PCR; TCRdb's copy has only in-frame clones and lacks some. The data contain roughly 15,000 clones, around 83% of them seen just once; the ten biggest clones take up approximately 26%. This receptor was obtained from a female donor at least 60 years old with stage I squamous cell lung carcinoma. The sample consisted of peripheral blood, taken before any cancer treatment. The rearrangement links TRBV6-5 to TRBJ1-2; possible D gene TRBD1, 6 bases. The DNA of the CDR3 is TGTGCCAGCAGCACTAGACAGGCTAAGTATGGCTACACCTTC. Its translation is CASSTRQAKYGYTF.